This entry describes one TCR beta chain. Its target is unknown. Its ends do not fully match the called genes, so a read error is possible. Germline V CDR1 and CDR2: SGHRS, YFSETQ. The CDR3 covers 14 residues. The sample comes from a study of T cell repertoires in cytomegalovirus infection. The wider study: Carrying CMV and the relevant HLA type showed in public TCR beta signatures. Study-level findings and limits: Public TCR beta family frequency separated CMV-and-HLA carriers, including in an independent cohort. The ex vivo response was dominated by HLA-C-restricted CMV-specific TCR beta clonotypes.

TCRdb independently ran MiXCR on the reads; one entry per CDR3 protein. The sample lists around 300,000 distinct CDR3 sequences, over 20% occurring once. The source of this sequence is a human donor in good health (CMV status not recorded). Some clones in this sample may be carry-over from other donors' samples. This sequence joins TRBV5-1 and TRBJ1-1; D is unresolved. Sequencing was performed on PBMCs. For the CDR3, the DNA is TGCGCCAGCGGACTAACCATGCAAGCCACTGAAGCTTCCTTT. It is translated as CASGLTMQATEASF.